Below are 30 T cell receptor beta chains sequenced from a single sample in a study of T cell responses to AZD1222 COVID-19 vaccine. Generated by immunoSEQ multiplex PCR, the TCRdb table keeps only in-frame clones and is missing some. The table includes about 140,000 clones, around 91% detected once. The sample was peripheral blood, taken on day 0 of AZD1222 vaccination. The receptors stem from an adult in good health.

The rearrangement uses TRBV29-1 and TRBJ1-4; 7 nucleotides match TRBD1. There are 15 residues in the CDR3. V dropped 1 base and J dropped 3; count of bases not matched to a gene: 5. The germline V gene encodes CDR1 SQVTM and CDR2 ANQGSEA. This CDR3 is CSVEVRTGPNEKLFF. The CDR3 DNA reads as TGCAGCGTTGAAGTTCGGACAGGCCCTAATGAAAAACTGTTTTTT.

CDR3 loop: CASSQDVRAGLAGKQETQYF. CDR3 in DNA: TGTGCCAGCAGCCAAGATGTGCGTGCGGGACTAGCGGGGAAACAAGAGACCCAGTACTTC. The chain couples TRBV14 to TRBJ2-5; 13 bases align to TRBD2. With V trimmed by 0 bases and J by 2 bases, 12 bases remained unmatched. Germline loops: CDR1 SGHDN, CDR2 FVKESK. This CDR3 has 20 residues.

This chain connects TRBV5-1 to TRBJ1-2, with TRBD1 matching over 11 bases. This CDR3 region has 15 residues. V lost 2 bases, J lost 3 bases, and 3 bases stayed unmatched. In germline, CDR1 is SGHRS, CDR2 YFSETQ. The DNA of the CDR3 is TGCGCCAGCAGCTTAAGGACAGGGGGCGACTATGGCTACACCTTC. It is translated as CASSLRTGGDYGYTF. Supplemented by reference TRBV5-1 and TRBJ1-2, the full variable domain reads KAGVTQTPRYLIKTRGQQVTLSCSPISGHRSVSWYQQTPGQGLQFLFEYFSETQRNKGNFPGRFSGRQFSNSRSEMNVSTLELGDSALYLCASSLRTGGDYGYTFGSGTRLTVV.

The rearrangement joins TRBV19 to TRBJ1-1; D might be TRBD1 (5 bases). Trimming took 2 bases from V and 0 from J, leaving 13 bases between them. Germline V gives CDR1 LNHDA, CDR2 SQIVND (reference sequence). This CDR3 is 16 amino acids long. The CDR3 here is CASSIKSGVMNTEAFF. The CDR3 DNA sequence: TGTGCCAGTAGTATAAAATCGGGGGTCATGAACACTGAAGCTTTCTTT. The complete variable domain, with remaining parts taken from reference TRBV19 and TRBJ1-1, reads DGGITQSPKYLFRKEGQNVTLSCEQNLNHDAMYWYRQDPGQGLRLIYYSQIVNDFQKGDIAEGYSVSREKKESFPLTVTSAQKNPTAFYLCASSIKSGVMNTEAFFGQGTRLTVV.

The CDR3 reads CASSYPQGTTYEQYF. CDR3 coding DNA: TGTGCCAGCAGTTACCCCCAGGGGACCACCTACGAGCAGTACTTC. This rearrangement joins TRBV6-6 to TRBJ2-7; D is possibly TRBD1 (6 bases). V shed 2 bases and J shed 2 bases, with 13 bases lying between them. This CDR3 region has 15 residues. Germline V lookup: CDR1 MNHNY, CDR2 SVGAGI (reference sequence).

The chain couples TRBV6-5 to TRBJ1-5; no reliable D call. V lost 7 bases and J 8 bases, leaving 15 bases between the germline ends. Germline assignment: CDR1 MNHEY and CDR2 SVGAGI. This CDR3 comprises 13 residues. Here the CDR3 reads CASTADGWKPQHF. CDR3 coding DNA: TGTGCCAGCACCGCGGACGGATGGAAGCCCCAGCATTTT.

The chain links TRBV5-1 to TRBJ1-1, with a weak D call TRBD1 (6 bases). CDR1 SGHRS and CDR2 YFSETQ come from the germline V gene. The CDR3 is 16 amino acids. V lost 0 bases to trimming and J lost 9 bases, with 21 bases between them. The CDR3 reads CASSLGQVGTEAKAFF. The CDR3 region has the DNA TGCGCCAGCAGCTTGGGACAGGTGGGGACCGAGGCGAAAGCTTTCTTT.

The V gene is TRBV5-5, the J gene TRBJ1-2; D remains unclear. CDR3 size: 13 residues. V lost 4 bases to trimming and J lost 1 base, with 8 bases between them. Per germline, CDR1 SGHKS and CDR2 YYEKEE (reference sequence). CDR3: CASSPDINYGYTF. CDR3 DNA: TGTGCCAGCAGCCCCGATATTAACTATGGCTACACCTTC.

V and J are TRBV18 and TRBJ2-1; 13 nucleotides agree with TRBD2. The CDR3 sequence is 15 residues long. The trim removed 3 bases at V and 7 bases at J, leaving 3 bases unmatched. CDR1 and CDR2 (germline): KGHSH, LQKENI. CDR3 coding DNA: TGTGCCAGCTCACCTACGACTAGCGGGAGGAATGAGCAGTTCTTC. Its protein is CASSPTTSGRNEQFF.

Only one count was recorded for this clone. V usage is TRBV5-4 and J usage is TRBJ1-1, with a possible D match to TRBD1 (5 bases). The length of the CDR3 is 17 residues. Germline CDR1 and CDR2: SGHNT and YYREEE (reference sequence). Deletions cut 2 bases from V and 4 bases from J, with 21 bases between. The CDR3 nucleotides are TGTGCCAGCAGCTTATTTATTGGGTCAGGGAGACCCACTGAAGCTTTCTTT. Protein product: CASSLFIGSGRPTEAFF.

This rearrangement joins TRBV19 to TRBJ1-1; D might be TRBD1 (6 bases). Trimming left V 3 bases short and J 1 base short, with 9 bases between. CDR3 size: 14 residues. Germline CDR1 and CDR2: LNHDA and SQIVND (reference sequence). The CDR3 sequence: CASSIGQKNTEAFF. The CDR3 DNA is TGTGCCAGTAGTATCGGACAGAAGAACACTGAAGCTTTCTTT.

The chain couples TRBV19 to TRBJ1-1; perhaps TRBD1 as D (5 bases). Trimming removed 5 bases at V and 4 bases at J, with 14 bases between. CDR3 length: 14 amino acids. CDR1 and CDR2 (germline): LNHDA, SQIVND (reference sequence). This chain's CDR3 is CASSPYTGVTEAFF. CDR3 nucleotide sequence: TGTGCCAGTAGTCCCTACACGGGGGTCACTGAAGCTTTCTTT.

The chain combines TRBV5-8 with TRBJ1-1, with 8 bases aligning to TRBD1. The CDR3 has 17 amino acids. Losses at the gene ends were 4 bases for V and 0 bases for J; bases not matched to a gene: 11. Germline CDR1 SGHTS, CDR2 YDEGEE. The CDR3 sequence: CASSQGQGRRMNTEAFF. CDR3 in DNA: TGTGCCAGCAGCCAAGGACAGGGAAGAAGAATGAACACTGAAGCTTTCTTT.

The rearrangement joins TRBV28 to TRBJ2-1, with D uncertain. This CDR3 is built from 14 residues. Trimming took off 2 bases at V and 1 base at J, with 6 bases between the two ends. Germline lookup yields CDR1 MDHEN and CDR2 SYDVKM. This CDR3 reads CASSLLKSYNEQFF. The CDR3 nucleotides read TGTGCCAGCAGTTTACTTAAATCCTACAATGAGCAGTTCTTC.

The genes are TRBV28 and TRBJ1-1; D unclear. CDR3 length equals 13 residues. Germline-derived CDR1 and CDR2 are MDHEN and SYDVKM. The V gene lost 3 bases and the J gene lost 11 bases, with 16 bases spanning the gap. CDR3 nucleotides: TGTGCCAGCAGTTTTCTTATCCGGGGTAGGGCTTTCTTT. Translation: CASSFLIRGRAFF.

The rearrangement joins TRBV19 to TRBJ1-2; TRBD1 agrees at 9 bases. The junction had 6 bases not matched to a gene; V was cut back by 3 bases and J by 1 base. Germline values: CDR1 LNHDA, CDR2 SQIVND (reference sequence). This CDR3 spans 16 amino acids. The DNA for the CDR3 is TGTGCCAGTAGTATCTTACCGGGACAGGGTAACTATGGCTACACCTTC. Protein product: CASSILPGQGNYGYTF. Drawing the rest from reference TRBV19 and TRBJ1-2, the complete variable domain is DGGITQSPKYLFRKEGQNVTLSCEQNLNHDAMYWYRQDPGQGLRLIYYSQIVNDFQKGDIAEGYSVSREKKESFPLTVTSAQKNPTAFYLCASSILPGQGNYGYTFGSGTRLTVV.

The gene calls are TRBV27 and TRBJ1-5; possibly TRBD1 for D (6 bases). The CDR3 is 15 residues long. Trimming shortened V by 4 bases and J by 7 bases, and 17 bases separated the two germline ends. CDR1 and CDR2 from the germline V gene are MNHEY and SMNVEV (reference sequence). The CDR3 DNA reads as TGTGCCAGCAGTTCTCTTTCAGGGGCTGGGCAGCCCCAGCATTTT. Its protein product is CASSSLSGAGQPQHF.

This chain connects TRBV27 to TRBJ1-2; no firm D call. Trimming took off 5 bases at V and 4 bases at J, with 14 bases between the two ends. Per germline, CDR1 MNHEY and CDR2 SMNVEV (reference sequence). The CDR3 runs 14 residues. This chain's CDR3 is CASSPGGPSYGYTF. The DNA for the CDR3 is TGTGCCAGCAGTCCCGGCGGTCCGAGCTATGGCTACACCTTC.

The rearrangement joins TRBV6-1 to TRBJ2-4; 7 nucleotides agree with TRBD2. The junction had 13 bases not matched to a gene; V was cut back by 2 bases and J by 6 bases. Germline CDR1 and CDR2: MNHNS and SASEGT. The CDR3 contains 17 residues. The DNA for the CDR3 is TGTGCCAGCAGTGAATTTGTGGGAGGGCCAGTAAGAAACATTCAGTACTTC. As protein: CASSEFVGGPVRNIQYF.

Here the CDR3 reads CASSLDRGNEKLFF. CDR3 in DNA: TGTGCCAGCAGCTTAGACAGGGGTAATGAAAAACTGTTTTTT. The chain employs TRBV5-4 and TRBJ1-4, with 8 positions matching TRBD1. The ends lost 2 bases at V and 4 bases at J; junction bases unmatched: 1. The germline V gene has CDR1 SGHNT and CDR2 YYREEE (reference sequence). This CDR3 has 14 amino acids.

This sequence joins TRBV7-9 and TRBJ1-3; tentative D call: TRBD1 (6 bases). V lost 2 bases and J lost 8, with 10 bases in between. Germline V gene lookup returns CDR1 SEHNR and CDR2 FQNEAQ (reference sequence). CDR3 size: 13 residues. The CDR3 spells CASSLRGADTIYF. In DNA, the CDR3 is TGTGCCAGCAGCTTACGGGGGGCGGACACCATATATTTT.

The chain combines TRBV28 with TRBJ1-1, with 7 bases that match TRBD1. Per the germline V gene, CDR1 is MDHEN and CDR2 is SYDVKM. CDR3 size: 16 residues. The junction had 14 bases not matched to a gene; V was cut back by 4 bases and J by 6 bases. The CDR3: CASSSRRQGPNPEAFF. The DNA of the CDR3 is TGTGCCAGCAGTTCTCGTCGACAGGGACCTAACCCTGAAGCTTTCTTT.

The chain combines TRBV4-1 with TRBJ2-7; possible D gene TRBD2, 6 bases. From germline, CDR1 is MGHRA and CDR2 YSYEKL. V was pared by 2 bases and J by 6 bases, with 17 bases between. CDR3 length: 15 residues. The CDR3 spells CASSQHAERVGEQYF. The CDR3 DNA follows: TGCGCCAGCAGCCAACATGCCGAGCGGGTTGGCGAGCAGTACTTC.

This chain joins TRBV19 and TRBJ1-4; D ambiguous. Trimming left V 5 bases short and J 8 bases short, with 18 bases between. The length of the CDR3 is 15 residues. Germline-derived CDR1 and CDR2 are LNHDA and SQIVND (reference sequence). The CDR3 sequence: CASSERTGPAEKLFF. The CDR3 region has the DNA TGTGCCAGTAGTGAACGGACGGGCCCAGCGGAAAAACTGTTTTTT. Filled out from reference TRBV19 and TRBJ1-4, the complete variable domain reads DGGITQSPKYLFRKEGQNVTLSCEQNLNHDAMYWYRQDPGQGLRLIYYSQIVNDFQKGDIAEGYSVSREKKESFPLTVTSAQKNPTAFYLCASSERTGPAEKLFFGSGTQLSVL.

The chain employs TRBV2 and TRBJ2-1; D not resolved. The germline V gene encodes CDR1 SNHLY and CDR2 FYNNEI. Trimming took 2 bases from V and 8 from J, leaving 13 bases between them. The CDR3 covers 14 residues. The CDR3 DNA is TGTGCCAGCAGTGAACTAGGTGATGGGGATGAGCAGTTCTTC. Translated: CASSELGDGDEQFF.

The rearrangement joins TRBV5-1 to TRBJ2-4; TRBD1 or TRBD2 may be the D gene (5 bases each). The CDR3 loop spans 16 amino acids. CDR1 and CDR2 from the germline V gene are SGHRS and YFSETQ. Trimming cost V 4 bases and J 3 bases, with 17 bases left between them. CDR3 in amino acids: CASSLYPRGNKNIQYF. In DNA, the CDR3 is TGCGCCAGCAGCCTTTATCCCCGGGGCAACAAAAACATTCAGTACTTC.

The J gene is TRBJ2-6, the V gene TRBV4-2, with D perhaps matching TRBD2 (6 bases). The V end was cut by 0 bases, the J end by 2 bases, with 8 bases between. Germline assignment: CDR1 LGHNA and CDR2 YNFKEQ. The CDR3 spans 16 residues. DNA of the CDR3: TGTGCCAGCAGCCAAGATGGCGGGACTGGGGCCAACGTCCTGACTTTC. Its translation: CASSQDGGTGANVLTF.

The genes are TRBV10-1 and TRBJ2-7, with 7 bases matching TRBD1. The CDR3 runs 15 residues. Trimming removed 9 bases from V and 3 bases from J; junction bases left unmatched: 14. The germline V gene encodes CDR1 WNHNN and CDR2 SYGVQD (reference sequence). CDR3 bases: TGCGCCAGGTACTTCGGGGACAGCTTAAACTACGAGCAGTACTTC. Its protein is CARYFGDSLNYEQYF.

The chain has TRBV28 and TRBJ2-1; 10 nucleotides align to TRBD1. The CDR3 is 14 amino acids. Trimming at V came to 4 bases and at J to 7 bases, leaving 4 bases not matched to a gene. Germline V lookup: CDR1 MDHEN, CDR2 SYDVKM. The CDR3 DNA reads as TGTGCCAGCAGTTGGACAGGGGGACGTAATGAGCAGTTCTTC. Translating it yields CASSWTGGRNEQFF. Variable domain in full (rest from reference TRBV28 and TRBJ2-1): DVKVTQSSRYLVKRTGEKVFLECVQDMDHENMFWYRQDPGLGLRLIYFSYDVKMKEKGDIPEGYSVSREKKERFSLILESASTNQTSMYLCASSWTGGRNEQFFGPGTRLTVL.

In this sample, this clone turned up once. The chain uses TRBV19 and TRBJ1-1; the match to TRBD1 covers 9 bases. Trimming took 4 bases from V and 4 from J; bases not matched to a gene: 1. CDR3 length: 13 amino acids. In germline, CDR1 is LNHDA, CDR2 SQIVND (reference sequence). In nucleotides, the CDR3 is TGTGCCAGTAGTAAACAGGGGGCCACTGAAGCTTTCTTT. This sequence encodes CASSKQGATEAFF.